The 18 T cell receptor beta chains below were found in one sample sequenced in a study of blood T cell repertoires in COVID-19. The protocol was immunoSEQ multiplex PCR, while the TCRdb copy is restricted to in-frame clones and leaves out a portion. The repertoire holds fewer than 250,000 clones, with 80% to 90% as singletons. Input material: peripheral blood. Every receptor here comes from a middle-aged man with acute or convalescent COVID-19.

The DNA of the CDR3 is TGCGCCAGCAGAGCTAGGCGGACGAACACCGGGGAGCTGTTTTTT. This translates into CASRARRTNTGELFF. This rearrangement joins TRBV10-1 to TRBJ2-2; D is unclear. V shed 6 bases and J shed 0 bases, with 11 bases lying between them. Germline V gene data show CDR1 as WNHNN and CDR2 as SYGVQD (reference sequence). This CDR3 comprises 15 residues.

This chain connects TRBV12-3 or TRBV12-4 to TRBJ1-2, with D unresolved. The V end lost 7 bases, the J end lost 6 bases, and 15 bases lay between the germline ends. The CDR3 covers 13 residues. CDR3 nucleotides: TGTGCCAGCAACCCAGGCCACGAACATGGCTACACCTTC. Translating it yields CASNPGHEHGYTF.

The chain links TRBV7-3 to TRBJ1-6, with 8 bases aligning to TRBD1. V lost 8 bases to trimming and J lost 9 bases; unmatched junction nucleotides: 12. The CDR3 runs to 15 residues. Germline CDR1 is SGHTA and CDR2 is FQGTGA. CDR3 DNA sequence: TGTGCCAGCCCTCAGCCCCCAGGGGGCGGTTCACCCCTCCACTTT. This codes for CASPQPPGGGSPLHF.

The V and J genes are TRBV18 and TRBJ2-2; TRBD2 aligns across 9 bases. Trimming removed 4 bases from V and 6 bases from J; junction bases left unmatched: 3. This CDR3 is built from 14 residues. In germline, CDR1 is KGHSH, CDR2 LQKENI. The CDR3 is CASSHSGSAGELFF. The DNA of the CDR3 is TGTGCCAGCTCACATAGCGGGAGCGCCGGGGAGCTGTTTTTT. The variable domain in full, completed from reference TRBV18 and TRBJ2-2, reads NAGVMQNPRHLVRRRGQEARLRCSPMKGHSHVYWYRQLPEEGLKFMVYLQKENIIDESGMPKERFSAEFPKEGPSILRIQQVVRGDSAAYFCASSHSGSAGELFFGEGSRLTVL.

This rearrangement joins TRBV2 to TRBJ2-7; D possibly corresponds to TRBD2 (6 bases). Germline CDR1 and CDR2: SNHLY and FYNNEI. Deletions cut 4 bases from V and 3 bases from J, with 16 bases between. The CDR3 contains 15 residues. The CDR3 DNA sequence: TGTGCCAGCAGTGGTTATAGGACGGGGGACTACGAGCAGTACTTC. This encodes CASSGYRTGDYEQYF.

The chain combines TRBV2 with TRBJ2-1; the match to TRBD2 covers 11 bases. The CDR3 runs to 14 residues. Germline V CDR1 and CDR2: SNHLY, FYNNEI. The V segment lost 5 bases and the J segment 8 bases; nucleotides outside the gene matches: 5. The CDR3 DNA reads TGTGCCAGCAGTATAGCGGGAGGGCCGTATGAGCAGTTCTTC. Protein product: CASSIAGGPYEQFF.

V usage is TRBV5-5 and J usage is TRBJ2-7, with TRBD2 matching 7 bases. J lost 2 bases, V lost 3 bases, and 17 bases had no gene match. Germline-derived CDR1 and CDR2 are SGHKS and YYEKEE (reference sequence). The CDR3 totals 18 residues. CDR3: CASSWPRGVAGETYEQYF. The DNA of the CDR3 is TGTGCCAGCAGCTGGCCTCGGGGAGTAGCGGGCGAAACCTACGAGCAGTACTTC.

The chain couples TRBV9 to TRBJ2-2; TRBD2 matches 9 bases. J was trimmed by 3 bases and V by 3 bases; bases with no gene match: 3. CDR1 SGDLS and CDR2 YYNGEE come from the germline V gene. The CDR3 runs 15 residues. In DNA, the CDR3 is TGTGCCAGCAGCGGCCTAGCGGGATACACCGGGGAGCTGTTTTTT. It yields the protein CASSGLAGYTGELFF.

The chain carries TRBV7-2 and TRBJ2-1; 7 bases fit TRBD1. Trimming cost V 5 bases and J 2 bases; bases outside gene matches: 12. The germline gives CDR1 SGHTA, CDR2 FQGNSA. This CDR3 comprises 17 residues. DNA for the CDR3: TGTGCCAGCAGCCCCCAACTGGGCACAGGGGCCTACAATGAGCAGTTCTTC. It translates to CASSPQLGTGAYNEQFF.

The chain links TRBV18 to TRBJ2-3; 15 bases map to TRBD2. The ends lost 8 bases at V and 0 bases at J; junction bases unmatched: 9. The CDR3 sequence is 18 residues long. CDR1 is KGHSH and CDR2 is LQKENI in the germline V gene. CDR3 in DNA: TGTGCCAGCGAGGGACTAGCGGGGGGCCAAACTAGCACAGATACGCAGTATTTT. Amino acids: CASEGLAGGQTSTDTQYF.

V is TRBV27 and J is TRBJ2-7; D remains unclear. Germline V gives CDR1 MNHEY, CDR2 SMNVEV (reference sequence). Deletions cut 6 bases from V and 5 bases from J, with 17 bases between. The CDR3 extends over 14 amino acids. CDR3 residues: CASSPILTGHEQYF. The CDR3 DNA reads TGTGCCAGCAGCCCAATTTTAACTGGGCACGAGCAGTACTTC.

This clone was picked up a small number of times. V gene TRBV30 combines with J gene TRBJ2-3; weak D call: TRBD2 (6 bases). This CDR3 is 13 amino acids long. Looked up from germline, CDR1 is GTSNPN and CDR2 is SVGIG (reference sequence). Trimming removed 3 bases at V and 3 bases at J, with 10 bases between. The CDR3 region is CAWRLGGTDTQYF. The CDR3 nucleotides read TGTGCCTGGAGACTAGGAGGGACAGATACGCAGTATTTT.

The chain carries TRBV7-3 and TRBJ2-3; TRBD2 aligns across 7 bases. Losses at the gene ends were 2 bases for V and 6 bases for J; bases not matched to a gene: 2. Germline V gives CDR1 SGHTA, CDR2 FQGTGA. The CDR3 has 13 residues. CDR3: CASSLGGSDTQYF. The CDR3 DNA reads as TGTGCCAGCAGCTTAGGCGGGAGTGATACGCAGTATTTT.

The genes are TRBV4-1 and TRBJ2-7, with 7 nucleotides matching TRBD2. Germline CDR1 MGHRA, CDR2 YSYEKL. The length of the CDR3 is 14 residues. The junction had 3 bases not matched to a gene; V was cut back by 0 bases and J by 4 bases. CDR3 coding DNA: TGCGCCAGCAGCCAAGAAATGCGGGAGTACGAGCAGTACTTC. Protein: CASSQEMREYEQYF.

The gene calls are TRBV4-1 and TRBJ2-5; TRBD2 matches 10 bases. The trim removed 4 bases at V and 5 bases at J, leaving 10 bases unmatched. The CDR3 covers 16 residues. Germline V gene lookup returns CDR1 MGHRA and CDR2 YSYEKL. CDR3 DNA sequence: TGCGCCAGCAGCCCCCCTCCAGCGGGGGGGCTGGAGACCCAGTACTTC. This sequence encodes CASSPPPAGGLETQYF.

This clone has a single count. This chain joins TRBV3-1 (or the pseudogene TRBV3-2) and TRBJ1-2; D remains unclear. CDR1 and CDR2 from the germline V gene are LGHDT and YNNKEL (reference sequence). V gave up 0 bases and J gave up 2 bases, with 10 bases separating them. The CDR3 has 15 amino acids. The CDR3 loop is CASSQDAGFNYGYTF. CDR3 nucleotides: TGTGCCAGCAGCCAAGATGCGGGGTTCAACTATGGCTACACCTTC.

The chain links TRBV7-2 to TRBJ1-3, with D unresolved. The V end was cut by 5 bases, the J end by 0 bases, with 11 bases between. In germline, CDR1 is SGHTA, CDR2 FQGNSA. The CDR3 runs to 15 residues. In nucleotides, the CDR3 is TGTGCCAGCAGCCCAGGACTGTCCTCTGGAAACACCATATATTTT. It translates to CASSPGLSSGNTIYF.

J is TRBJ2-5 and V is TRBV7-9; 7 nucleotides match TRBD2. This CDR3 has 15 residues. V lost 4 bases and J lost 2; bases outside the gene matches: 7. Germline loops: CDR1 SEHNR, CDR2 FQNEAQ (reference sequence). Written as DNA, the CDR3 is TGTGCCAGCAGCTACAGGAGCGGGATTCAAGAGACCCAGTACTTC. It specifies CASSYRSGIQETQYF.